This entry lists 18 T cell receptor beta chains sequenced from one sample in a study of blood T cell repertoires in COVID-19. Here immunoSEQ multiplex PCR was the method, and the copy in TCRdb shows in-frame clones only, minus some. The profile covers about 480,000 clones, with 85% to 90% appearing a single time and approximately 0.9% taken by the ten largest. Source material: peripheral blood. The receptors stem from a man between 18 and 35 years old with COVID-19, enrolled during active disease.

This clone was seen a handful of times. Different DNA sequences within this sample yield the same CDR3. The genes are TRBV12-3 or TRBV12-4 and TRBJ2-5; a possible D gene is TRBD2 (6 bases). V was shortened by 3 bases and J by 5 bases, with 10 bases between the two germline ends. The CDR3 runs to 13 residues. CDR3: CASSFGGGETQYF. The CDR3 DNA follows: TGTGCCAGCAGTTTCGGTGGGGGGGAGACCCAGTACTTC.

This clone has just one count. This chain uses TRBV6-5 with TRBJ2-7, with TRBD1 matching 7 bases. Germline V gene sequence: CDR1 MNHEY, CDR2 SVGAGI. With V trimmed by 8 bases and J by 2 bases, 6 bases remained unmatched. The CDR3 totals 13 residues. The CDR3 bases are TGTGCCAGCGGCGACAGGGATCCCTACGAGCAGTACTTC. Protein: CASGDRDPYEQYF.

J is TRBJ2-3 and V is TRBV19, with D hard to call. From germline, CDR1 is LNHDA and CDR2 SQIVND (reference sequence). This CDR3 contains 15 residues. V was cut by 0 bases and J by 0 bases, with 7 bases left in between. The CDR3 sequence is CASSIDRRSTDTQYF. CDR3 in DNA: TGTGCCAGTAGTATAGACAGGCGAAGCACAGATACGCAGTATTTT.

This sequence joins TRBV6-5 and TRBJ2-3, with 8 bases aligning to TRBD1. Germline assignment: CDR1 MNHEY and CDR2 SVGAGI. J was trimmed by 2 bases and V by 7 bases; bases with no gene match: 8. CDR3 size: 15 residues. The CDR3 loop is CASNGRDRITDTQYF. As DNA, the CDR3 is TGTGCCAGCAATGGCCGGGACAGGATCACAGATACGCAGTATTTT.

The genes are TRBV6-1 and TRBJ2-2; 10 bases agree with TRBD2. The CDR3 is 17 amino acids. Trimming at V came to 0 bases and at J to 5 bases, leaving 6 bases not matched to a gene. Germline values: CDR1 MNHNS, CDR2 SASEGT. CDR3 sequence reads: CASSEASGGAWTGELFF. CDR3 DNA: TGTGCCAGCAGTGAAGCCAGCGGGGGGGCTTGGACCGGGGAGCTGTTTTTT.

The table lists this clone with a few counts. V is TRBV19 and J is TRBJ2-1; 8 positions match TRBD2. J gave up 6 bases and V 7 bases, and 8 bases lay outside the gene matches. This CDR3 is 14 amino acids long. Germline CDR1 reads LNHDA; CDR2 reads SQIVND (reference sequence). This CDR3 is CASTQRELFNEQFF. DNA for the CDR3: TGTGCCAGTACCCAGCGGGAGTTGTTCAATGAGCAGTTCTTC. The whole variable domain, filled in from reference TRBV19 and TRBJ2-1, reads DGGITQSPKYLFRKEGQNVTLSCEQNLNHDAMYWYRQDPGQGLRLIYYSQIVNDFQKGDIAEGYSVSREKKESFPLTVTSAQKNPTAFYLCASTQRELFNEQFFGPGTRLTVL.

This clone was picked up one time. The chain uses TRBV10-1 and TRBJ1-6; D remains unclear. V lost 5 bases and J lost 6, with 8 bases in between. The germline V gene encodes CDR1 WNHNN and CDR2 SYGVQD (reference sequence). This CDR3 has 13 residues. The CDR3 sequence is CASSNGINSPLHF. The CDR3 coding sequence is TGCGCCAGCAGTAACGGGATTAATTCACCCCTCCACTTT.

The rearrangement uses TRBV7-3 and TRBJ2-3; 10 positions match TRBD2. This CDR3 comprises 15 residues. V dropped 5 bases and J dropped 4; count of bases not matched to a gene: 6. Germline V gene sequence: CDR1 SGHTA, CDR2 FQGTGA. For the CDR3, the DNA is TGTGCCAGCAGCACCAGACTAGCGGGCCCAGATACGCAGTATTTT. Amino acid sequence: CASSTRLAGPDTQYF.

Worth noting for this clone: Other DNA sequences of this sample code for an identical CDR3. The chain is built from TRBV12-5 and TRBJ1-6; D unresolved. Trimming left V 0 bases short and J 9 bases short, with 6 bases between. From germline, CDR1 is LGHNT and CDR2 FRNRAP. The CDR3 sequence is 13 residues long. The CDR3 sequence is CASGLVRGSPLHF. CDR3 bases: TGTGCTAGTGGTTTGGTACGGGGTTCACCCCTCCACTTT.

J is TRBJ2-5 and V is TRBV4-1, with TRBD2 matching 11 bases. With V trimmed by 2 bases and J by 3 bases, 2 bases remained unmatched. Per germline, CDR1 MGHRA and CDR2 YSYEKL. This CDR3 comprises 15 residues. CDR3 amino acids: CASSQLSGGEETQYF. CDR3 nucleotide sequence: TGCGCCAGCAGCCAACTTAGCGGGGGGGAAGAGACCCAGTACTTC.

V gene TRBV19 combines with J gene TRBJ1-3; a weak D match, TRBD1 (6 bases). Germline V CDR1 and CDR2: LNHDA, SQIVND (reference sequence). The CDR3 is 18 residues long. Trimming pared 3 bases from V and 1 base from J, leaving 19 bases between. CDR3 sequence reads: CASSMGRTARVSGNTIYF. The DNA for the CDR3 is TGTGCCAGTAGTATGGGACGGACAGCCAGAGTTTCTGGAAACACCATATATTTT.

This clone showed up just once. The germline gene is not matched at one end of the junction; a read error may be the cause. The chain joins TRBV3-1 (or the pseudogene TRBV3-2) to TRBJ1-1; tentatively, D is TRBD1 (6 bases). Germline CDR1 LGHDT, CDR2 YNNKEL (reference sequence). The CDR3 is 13 amino acids. CDR3: CASRQGQIPEAFF. CDR3 in DNA: TGTGCCAGCAGACAAGGACAGATACCTGAAGCTTTCTTT.

The chain employs TRBV5-5 and TRBJ2-1; perhaps TRBD1 as D (9 bases). V lost 4 bases and J 7 bases, leaving 15 bases between the germline ends. The CDR3 sequence is 14 residues long. Per germline, CDR1 SGHKS and CDR2 YYEKEE (reference sequence). The DNA of the CDR3 is TGTGCCAGCAGCCCGGGGGGGACAGGGAATGAGCAGTTCTTC. It translates to CASSPGGTGNEQFF. Full variable domain (missing parts from reference TRBV5-5 and TRBJ2-1): DAGVTQSPTHLIKTRGQQVTLRCSPISGHKSVSWYQQVLGQGPQFIFQYYEKEERGRGNFPDRFSARQFPNYSSELNVNALLLGDSALYLCASSPGGTGNEQFFGPGTRLTVL.

The CDR3 is CASRRTGNSNTGELFF. In DNA, the CDR3 is TGTGCCAGCAGGAGGACAGGCAACTCGAACACCGGGGAGCTGTTTTTT. This chain joins TRBV7-9 and TRBJ2-2; 7 bases fit TRBD1. V was clipped by 6 bases and J by 0 bases; unmatched bases: 7. The CDR3 is 16 amino acids. Germline V gene lookup returns CDR1 SEHNR and CDR2 FQNEAQ (reference sequence).

V usage is TRBV3-1 (or the pseudogene TRBV3-2) and J usage is TRBJ2-5, with unresolved D. Trimming left V 4 bases short and J 4 bases short, with 10 bases between. Germline lookup yields CDR1 LGHDT and CDR2 YNNKEL (reference sequence). The CDR3 runs 13 residues. CDR3 residues: CASSPPGGETQYF. Here the CDR3 DNA reads TGTGCCAGCAGCCCTCCCGGCGGAGAGACCCAGTACTTC.

Remarks on this clone: This sample includes further DNA sequences coding for the same CDR3. The chain uses TRBV5-1 and TRBJ2-5, with 10 positions matching TRBD1. Germline-derived CDR1 and CDR2 are SGHRS and YFSETQ. V was clipped by 4 bases and J by 3 bases; unmatched bases: 3. CDR3 length: 14 amino acids. The CDR3 nucleotides read TGCGCCAGCAGCCAAGGACAGGGGGAAGAGACCCAGTACTTC. Its protein product is CASSQGQGEETQYF. The whole variable domain, remainder taken from reference TRBV5-1 and TRBJ2-5, is KAGVTQTPRYLIKTRGQQVTLSCSPISGHRSVSWYQQTPGQGLQFLFEYFSETQRNKGNFPGRFSGRQFSNSRSEMNVSTLELGDSALYLCASSQGQGEETQYFGPGTRLLVL.

The chain has TRBV10-2 and TRBJ2-7, with 7 bases matching TRBD2. The CDR3 contains 14 residues. The germline V gene encodes CDR1 WSHSY and CDR2 SAAADI. Unmatched junction bases numbered 1, after V lost 2 bases and J lost 0 bases. The CDR3 DNA reads as TGCGCCAGCAGTGAGCTAGCGGCCTCCTACGAGCAGTACTTC. It specifies CASSELAASYEQYF.

The V and J genes are TRBV9 and TRBJ1-2; D remains unclear. The CDR3 consists of 16 residues. The V end lost 0 bases, the J end lost 4 bases, and 16 bases lay between the germline ends. Germline V gene sequence: CDR1 SGDLS, CDR2 YYNGEE. Here the CDR3 reads CASSVDEGADSYGYTF. The DNA for the CDR3 is TGTGCCAGCAGCGTAGATGAAGGTGCGGATAGCTATGGCTACACCTTC. The full variable domain, with the rest looked up from reference TRBV9 and TRBJ1-2, is DSGVTQTPKHLITATGQRVTLRCSPRSGDLSVYWYQQSLDQGLQFLIQYYNGEERAKGNILERFSAQQFPDLHSELNLSSLELGDSALYFCASSVDEGADSYGYTFGSGTRLTVV.